These 21 T cell receptor beta chains were sequenced from one sample in a study of CD8+CD57+ T cells in acquired aplastic anemia. Both TCR beta VDJ combination and CDR3 sequence profiling were carried out. Genomic DNA was the template for this profiling. TCRdb re-called the reads with MiXCR, one entry per CDR3 protein. This table has about 130,000 distinct CDR3 sequences, about 46% appearing once. The material sequenced was sorted CD4+, CD8+, or CD8+CD57+ T cells (not recorded which) from PBMCs. The origin of the receptors is a human donor in good health, serving as a control.

The gene calls are TRBV2 and TRBJ2-7; D ambiguous. Trimming pared 4 bases from V and 5 bases from J, leaving 12 bases between. Germline V gene sequence: CDR1 SNHLY, CDR2 FYNNEI. CDR3 size: 13 residues. Here the CDR3 DNA reads TGTGCCAGCAGTGGCCATGCTGGCGACGAGCAGTACTTC. Translating it yields CASSGHAGDEQYF.

The chain couples TRBV7-8 to TRBJ1-2, with TRBD1 as a possible D gene (5 bases). CDR1 is SGHVS, CDR2 FQNEAQ, per germline. Trimming left V 1 base short and J 2 bases short, with 11 bases between. The CDR3 is 15 residues long. CDR3 loop: CASSLGVGVNYGYTF. CDR3 sequence (DNA): TGTGCCAGCAGCTTAGGTGTGGGGGTGAACTATGGCTACACCTTC.

As for this clonotype: A much larger clonotype is one base distant, so this may be a read error. The chain joins TRBV7-6 to TRBJ1-2; D is unresolved. The CDR3 totals 13 residues. The germline V gene has CDR1 SGHVS and CDR2 FNYEAQ. In nucleotides, the CDR3 is TGTGCCGGCAGCTTAGGGCATAGCTATGGCTACACCTTC. Protein product: CAGSLGHSYGYTF.

V is TRBV27 and J is TRBJ2-7; D is perhaps TRBD1 or TRBD2 (5 bases each). Trimming removed 2 bases from V and 7 bases from J, with 12 bases in between. CDR3 length: 13 residues. Germline assignment: CDR1 MNHEY and CDR2 SMNVEV (reference sequence). The CDR3 DNA sequence: TGTGCCAGCAGTTTAAGCGCCGAGGGGGAGCAGTACTTC. It codes for CASSLSAEGEQYF.

V usage is TRBV6-2 or TRBV6-3 and J usage is TRBJ2-7; D possibly corresponds to TRBD1 (5 bases). Trimming left V 6 bases short and J 3 bases short, with 15 bases between. CDR3 length: 14 residues. Germline loops: CDR1 MNHEY, CDR2 SVGEGT. CDR3 DNA: TGTGCCAGCAGCCACGACAAGGGGTACTACGAGCAGTACTTC. This encodes CASSHDKGYYEQYF.

There are a few counts of this clonotype. J is TRBJ2-1 and V is TRBV15; D is ambiguous. This CDR3 is 13 amino acids long. CDR1 and CDR2 from the germline V gene are LNHNV and YYDKDF (reference sequence). The ends were cut back, 0 bases at V and 6 bases at J, with 6 bases in the middle. This chain's CDR3 is CATSREGFNEQFF. The CDR3 DNA sequence: TGTGCCACCAGCAGAGAAGGATTCAATGAGCAGTTCTTC. Based on the CDR3 plus reference TRBV15 and TRBJ2-1, the full variable domain is DAMVIQNPRYQVTQFGKPVTLSCSQTLNHNVMYWYQQKSSQAPKLLFHYYDKDFNNEADTPDNFQSRRPNTSFCFLDIRSPGLGDTAMYLCATSREGFNEQFFGPGTRLTVL.

Many counts were recorded for this clonotype. The chain joins TRBV14 to TRBJ2-5; D is uncertain. The CDR3 runs 12 residues. Germline lookup yields CDR1 SGHDN and CDR2 FVKESK. Trimming took 0 bases from V and 5 from J, leaving 4 bases between them. The CDR3 here is CASSQEYETQYF. CDR3 DNA sequence: TGTGCCAGCAGCCAAGAATACGAGACCCAGTACTTC.

The DNA of the CDR3 is TGTGCCAGCAGTGAAATACAGGGGGCACAGGACTATGGCTACACCTTC. Protein: CASSEIQGAQDYGYTF. V usage is TRBV25-1 and J usage is TRBJ1-2; TRBD1 agrees at 9 bases. From germline, CDR1 is MGHDK and CDR2 SYGVNS. The V segment lost 2 bases and the J segment 3 bases; nucleotides outside the gene matches: 7. This CDR3 comprises 16 residues.

This clonotype was seen once. The chain has TRBV9 and TRBJ1-3; D ambiguous. The CDR3 is made up of 16 amino acids. Germline V gene data show CDR1 as SGDLS and CDR2 as YYNGEE. The V and J ends lost 0 bases and 0 bases respectively, with 10 bases between them. The CDR3 nucleotides are TGTGCCAGCAGCGTAGGCTGGACGAACTCTGGAAACACCATATATTTT. Its protein product is CASSVGWTNSGNTIYF. The whole variable domain, remainder taken from reference TRBV9 and TRBJ1-3, is DSGVTQTPKHLITATGQRVTLRCSPRSGDLSVYWYQQSLDQGLQFLIQYYNGEERAKGNILERFSAQQFPDLHSELNLSSLELGDSALYFCASSVGWTNSGNTIYFGEGSWLTVV.

This clonotype was counted ten times or more. This sequence joins TRBV24-1 and TRBJ2-5; no firm D call. The V end lost 0 bases, the J end lost 5 bases, and 0 bases lay between the germline ends. Germline V gene data show CDR1 as KGHDR and CDR2 as SFDVKD. This CDR3 region has 11 residues. Written as DNA, the CDR3 is TGTGCCACCAGTGATTTGGAGACCCAGTACTTC. Translating gives CATSDLETQYF.

The sample holds many counts of this clonotype. The CDR3 reads CASSQAPAGGRRDTQYF. CDR3 coding DNA: TGTGCCAGCAGCCAAGCCCCCGCGGGCGGGCGAAGAGATACGCAGTATTTT. This chain links TRBV3-1 with TRBJ2-3; D may be TRBD2 (5 bases). V lost 1 base and J 5 bases, leaving 19 bases between the germline ends. Germline CDR1 is LGHDT and CDR2 is YNNKEL (reference sequence). The CDR3 is 17 residues long.

This clonotype was seen ten or more times. V and J are TRBV14 and TRBJ2-3; D call uncertain. The V and J ends lost 8 bases and 4 bases respectively, with 13 bases between them. The germline V gene has CDR1 SGHDN and CDR2 FVKESK. There are 13 residues in the CDR3. CDR3 sequence reads: CASQPVWPDTQYF. The CDR3 DNA follows: TGTGCCAGCCAGCCTGTTTGGCCAGATACGCAGTATTTT.

The table lists this clonotype with many counts. The gene calls are TRBV12-3 or TRBV12-4 and TRBJ2-7; 8 bases align to TRBD1. CDR3 length: 16 amino acids. V shed 1 base and J 3 bases; nucleotides not matched to a gene: 8. CDR3 nucleotides: TGTGCCAGCAGTTTAGAGGGGCAGGGGGCTGGCTACGAGCAGTACTTC. This sequence encodes CASSLEGQGAGYEQYF.

This clonotype was picked up many times. The chain uses TRBV4-3 and TRBJ2-1; D may be TRBD1 (5 bases). V lost 4 bases to trimming and J lost 13 bases, with 14 bases between them. The germline gives CDR1 LGHNA, CDR2 YSLEER. The CDR3 is 12 residues long. CDR3 sequence (DNA): TGCGCCAGCAGCCGAGATAGGGGTAGCCAGTTCTTC. The encoded protein is CASSRDRGSQFF.

In its sample, this clonotype ranks as medium-sized. The chain uses TRBV10-2 and TRBJ1-2; 9 bases map to TRBD1. The CDR3 runs 16 residues. The V segment lost 5 bases and the J segment 4 bases; nucleotides outside the gene matches: 11. Germline V gene lookup returns CDR1 WSHSY and CDR2 SAAADI. The CDR3 DNA reads TGCGCCAGCAGTCGCGGACAGGGGCCTGCTCCCTATGGCTACACCTTC. Protein: CASSRGQGPAPYGYTF.

This clonotype showed up many times. This may arise from a read error, as a much more abundant clone is one base away. The genes are TRBV10-3 and TRBJ2-7, with a tentative D call TRBD2 (6 bases). V lost 3 bases and J lost 4, with 13 bases in between. CDR3 size: 14 residues. Germline-derived CDR1 and CDR2 are ENHRY and SYGVKD. CDR3: CAISDGGKGYEQYF. Written as DNA, the CDR3 is TGTGCCATCAGTGACGGGGGAAAGGGGTACGAGCAGTACTTC.

This clonotype was counted at least ten times. The chain uses TRBV6-1 and TRBJ2-7; D may be TRBD1 or TRBD2 (6 bases each). In germline, CDR1 is MNHNS, CDR2 SASEGT. V gave up 7 bases and J gave up 6 bases, with 19 bases separating them. The CDR3 totals 14 residues. For the CDR3, the DNA is TGTGCCAGCAAGCCCGGGGGCGCCTCGGTCGAGCAGTACTTC. Translation: CASKPGGASVEQYF.

This chain joins TRBV7-6 and TRBJ1-1; no clear D gene. CDR3 length: 13 amino acids. Germline V gene data show CDR1 as SGHVS and CDR2 as FNYEAQ. The V gene lost 5 bases and the J gene lost 4 bases, with 11 bases spanning the gap. In nucleotides, the CDR3 is TGTGCCAGCAGCCCTCTAAGAGGCACTGAAGCTTTCTTT. Residues: CASSPLRGTEAFF.

By share, this clonotype ranks as medium-sized. CDR3: CASSGTASEAFF. The CDR3 bases are TGTGCCAGCAGTGGGACAGCATCTGAAGCTTTCTTT. The chain recombines TRBV2 with TRBJ1-1, with D possibly matching TRBD1 (6 bases). The germline gives CDR1 SNHLY, CDR2 FYNNEI. V was shortened by 4 bases and J by 6 bases, with 9 bases between the two germline ends. The CDR3 has 12 residues.

The chain recombines TRBV25-1 with TRBJ1-6; TRBD1 matches at 7 bases. The CDR3 is made up of 14 amino acids. Unmatched junction bases numbered 6, after V lost 8 bases and J lost 5 bases. Per the germline V gene, CDR1 is MGHDK and CDR2 is SYGVNS. CDR3 amino acids: CASLGGRHNSPLHF. DNA of the CDR3: TGTGCCAGCCTAGGGGGCAGGCATAATTCACCCCTCCACTTT.

The V call is TRBV2, the J call TRBJ2-2; weak D call: TRBD1 (5 bases). The CDR3 is 14 amino acids. V lost 5 bases to trimming and J lost 6 bases, with 13 bases between them. Germline V gene lookup returns CDR1 SNHLY and CDR2 FYNNEI. CDR3 sequence reads: CASSKAGKSGELFF. Written as DNA, the CDR3 is TGTGCCAGCAGTAAGGCAGGGAAGTCCGGGGAGCTGTTTTTT.